The source of this T cell receptor beta chain is a study of cytomegalovirus exposure and HLA in healthy donors. Findings and limits, study-wide: Serostatus for CMV was the only available immune exposure information. The classifier was said to identify cytomegalovirus status with high specificity and sensitivity. An apparent linkage of common viral pathogens to several of the most significant clusters emerged in a later analysis.

For this clone: The antigen is unknown.

Primers for the PCR totalled 60 Vbeta and 13 Jbeta. Clones were read by immunoSEQ multiplex PCR, and TCRdb kept only the in-frame ones, dropping some. Found here are roughly 77,000 clones, about 73% of them singletons; the top ten hold almost 4.5%. This sequence originates from a man in his forties in good health and CMV-seronegative. Sequenced input: PBMCs.

CDR3 region: CASSLEAAGFQHF. The CDR3 DNA reads as TGTGCCAGCAGCTTAGAAGCGGCTGGGTTCCAGCATTTT. This sequence joins TRBV7-9 and TRBJ1-5; D not resolved. The V end was cut by 1 base, the J end by 12 bases, with 13 bases between. The CDR3 is 13 residues long. Per the germline V gene, CDR1 is SEHNR and CDR2 is FQNEAQ (reference sequence).